This TCR beta chain stems from a study of molecular identifiers for immune sequencing clone quantification (dated by TCRdb to between 2018 and 2020). Describing the broader study: For a replicate experiment, RNA from roughly 20,000 or 100,000 naive CD8 T cells was divided into five aliquots, and four of the five aliquots were sequenced. CD8 T cells were used in a methods study to benchmark molecular-identifier clustering-based TCR repertoire sequencing (MIDCIRS) and TCR RNA copy counting. The research as a whole found: When barcode sub-clustering was not used, chimeric consensus sequences inflated TCR diversity, with chimeras reaching as high as 47%. Modeling indicated around 3 TCR RNA copies recovered per cell, compared with around 10 by digital PCR, which implies a capture efficiency of 25% to 35%. Spiked-in Jurkat TCR RNA equal to a single cell's worth was reported to be detectable even within 1,200,000 naive CD8 T cells. The sizes of highly expanded clones could end up underestimated when identical TCR molecules share a barcode. Naive libraries contained spiked-in Jurkat TCR RNA (around eleven copies' worth), which is not part of the donor repertoire. In CMV-specific effector cells, clones with more than 20 RNA copies accounted for over 98% of molecules, whereas in naive cells such clones accounted for under 1%.

For CDR1 and CDR2, the germline V gene (reference sequence) lists MNHEY and SMNVEV. V drops 0 bases and J drops 7 bases, leaving 10 bases in between. The CDR3 starts with the cysteine, ends with the phenylalanine, and has 13 residues. Just the 39-base CDR3 DNA is kept, in frame starting at base 1. The receptor library was made with PCR. The sequencing machine was an Illumina HiSeq 4000. Bulk TCR libraries were generated as previously described, with the TCR primers listed in Table S5 used. Total RNA was purified with the Qiagen AllPrep DNA/RNA kit. Before analysis, reads from multiple sequencing runs of the same library were pooled. The paper's data handling went like this. Reads were retained only if an exact TCR constant sequence was present, and the retained reads were trimmed to 150 nt and grouped according to their 12-nt molecular barcodes. Reads inside each barcode group were sub-clustered using a 15% Levenshtein threshold, and a quality-weighted consensus sequence was constructed for each RNA molecule. Non-functional sequences were removed, as were lower-count sequences one edit away from another. Barcode sub-clusters with fewer than 20% of the maximum read count were removed, based on fitting two negative binomial distributions. TCRdb reprocessing: public reads trimmed at Q25 with fastp, clones called with MiXCR, in-frame beta chains kept. Identical CDR3 protein sequences are pooled into one entry, listed with their most common genes and DNA. Clone size and V and J calls follow TCRdb, not the original study. The sample table lists 550,000 to 750,000 distinct CDR3 sequences, 15% to 20% of them with a count of one. The ten largest make up around 0.86% of the sample.

Libraries of naive CD8 T cells were built from anywhere between roughly 20,000 and 1,100,000 sorted cells, with 10%, 30% or 50% of the purified RNA used. On a BD FACSAria II, naive CD8 T cells were FACS-sorted as CD8+CD4-CCR7+CD45RA+ and collected into RLT Plus buffer. Approximately eleven TCR copies' worth of Jurkat RNA were spiked into roughly 17,000-1,100,000 naive CD8 T cell samples to test detection sensitivity. Enrichment of CD8 T cells was performed with RosetteSep CD8+ T Cell Enrichment Cocktail and Ficoll-Paque, after which ACK red cell lysis was carried out. This clonotype was observed at least ten times. No antigen is known for it. Per-base qualities were not stored, and no clone one base away is much larger.

The chain employs TRBV27 and TRBJ2-7; matching of 6 bases hints at TRBD2 as the D gene. This receptor was taken from a human donor in good health. Some libraries in this study had Jurkat cell RNA spiked in. The sequenced material came from naive CD8+ T cells from blood, with Jurkat cell RNA spiked in. In light of the paper, this sample's cell subset or site label describes: FACS-sorted CD8+CD4-CCR7+CD45RA+ naive T cells. The CDR3 protein is CASSLSAGREQYF. At the DNA level, the sequence is TGTGCCAGCAGTTTATCGGCAGGGAGGGAGCAGTACTTC.